This TCR beta chain was documented in a study of human CD8 memory T cell subsets. General study findings and limits: Stem-like memory T cell repertoires barely overlapped those of precursor exhausted T cells.

Judged by frequency, this clonotype is medium-sized (0.01 to 0.1%). As yet, its antigen is unknown. The source of the RNA was duplicate vials containing 150,000 sorted CD8+ T cells for each subset. By UMI-labeled 5' RACE, the TCR beta libraries were made. Following a re-call of the 5' RACE reads, TCRdb has one entry per CDR3 protein and lacks DNA. The data include 9,500 to 12,000 distinct CDR3 sequences; the top ten clones carry approximately 8.6%. The clonotype originates from a human donor in good health. The sequencing sample was made of CD8+ T cells from PBMCs.

CDR3 amino acids: CASSTGTEETQYF. This sequence joins TRBV12-3 or TRBV12-4 and TRBJ2-5; TCRdb calls TRBD1, which cannot be checked without DNA. The CDR3 contains 13 residues.